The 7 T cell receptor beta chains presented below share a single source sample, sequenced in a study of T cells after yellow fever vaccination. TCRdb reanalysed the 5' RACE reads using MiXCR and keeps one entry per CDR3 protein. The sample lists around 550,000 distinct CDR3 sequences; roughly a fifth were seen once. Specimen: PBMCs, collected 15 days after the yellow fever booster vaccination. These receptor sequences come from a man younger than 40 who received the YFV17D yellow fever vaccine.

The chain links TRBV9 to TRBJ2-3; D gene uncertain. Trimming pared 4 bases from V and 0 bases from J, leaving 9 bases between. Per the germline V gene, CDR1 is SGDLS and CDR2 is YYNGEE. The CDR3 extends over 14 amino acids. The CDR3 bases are TGTGCCAGCAGCCGGACGGATAGCACAGATACGCAGTATTTT. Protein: CASSRTDSTDTQYF. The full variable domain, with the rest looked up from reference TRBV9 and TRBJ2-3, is DSGVTQTPKHLITATGQRVTLRCSPRSGDLSVYWYQQSLDQGLQFLIQYYNGEERAKGNILERFSAQQFPDLHSELNLSSLELGDSALYFCASSRTDSTDTQYFGPGTRLTVL.

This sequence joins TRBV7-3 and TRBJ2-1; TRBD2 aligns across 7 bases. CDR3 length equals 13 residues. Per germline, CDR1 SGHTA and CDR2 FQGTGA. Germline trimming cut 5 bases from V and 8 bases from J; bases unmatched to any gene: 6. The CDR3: CASSPAGGYEQFF. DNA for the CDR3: TGTGCCAGCAGCCCAGCCGGGGGGTATGAGCAGTTCTTC. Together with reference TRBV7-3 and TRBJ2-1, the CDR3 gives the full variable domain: GAGVSQTPSNKVTEKGKYVELRCDPISGHTALYWYRQSLGQGPEFLIYFQGTGAADDSGLPNDRFFAVRPEGSVSTLKIQRTERGDSAVYLCASSPAGGYEQFFGPGTRLTVL.

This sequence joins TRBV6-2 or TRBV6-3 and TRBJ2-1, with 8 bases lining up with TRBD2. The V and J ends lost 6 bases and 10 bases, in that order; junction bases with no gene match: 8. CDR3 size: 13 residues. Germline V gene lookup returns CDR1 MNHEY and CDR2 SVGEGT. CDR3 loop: CASRPRLAREQFF. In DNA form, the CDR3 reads TGTGCCAGCAGGCCCAGACTAGCGCGCGAGCAGTTCTTC.

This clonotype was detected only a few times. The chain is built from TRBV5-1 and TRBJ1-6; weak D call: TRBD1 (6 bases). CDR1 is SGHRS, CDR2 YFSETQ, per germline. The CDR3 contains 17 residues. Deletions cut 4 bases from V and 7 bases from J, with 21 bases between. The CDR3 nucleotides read TGCGCCAGCAGCCCGGCGCCCGGACAGAACCTCAATTCACCCCTCCACTTT. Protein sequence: CASSPAPGQNLNSPLHF.

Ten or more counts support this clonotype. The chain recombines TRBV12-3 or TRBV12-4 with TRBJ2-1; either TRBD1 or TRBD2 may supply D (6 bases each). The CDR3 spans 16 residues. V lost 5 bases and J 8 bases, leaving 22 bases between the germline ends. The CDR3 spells CASSQPTRRGDDEQFF. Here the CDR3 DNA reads TGTGCCAGCAGTCAACCTACTAGAAGGGGGGACGATGAGCAGTTCTTC.

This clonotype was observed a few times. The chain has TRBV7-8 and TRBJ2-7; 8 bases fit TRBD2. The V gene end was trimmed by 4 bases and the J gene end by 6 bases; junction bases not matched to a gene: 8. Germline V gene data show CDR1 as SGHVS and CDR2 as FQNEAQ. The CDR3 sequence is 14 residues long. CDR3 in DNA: TGTGCCAGCAGCTCGACGGGAGGGCCCACCGAGCAGTACTTC. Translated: CASSSTGGPTEQYF.

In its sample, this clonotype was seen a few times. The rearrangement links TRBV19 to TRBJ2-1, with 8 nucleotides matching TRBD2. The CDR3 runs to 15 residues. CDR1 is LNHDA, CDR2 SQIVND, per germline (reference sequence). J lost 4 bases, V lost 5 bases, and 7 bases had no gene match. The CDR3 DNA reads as TGTGCCAGTAGTGTCACTAGCGGAGATTACAATGAGCAGTTCTTC. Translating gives CASSVTSGDYNEQFF.